The clone carrying this T cell receptor beta chain was recorded a few times. The authors prepared the TCRbeta library with unique molecular identifiers. A single record per CDR3 protein comes from TCRdb applying MiXCR to the PCR reads. The sample holds some 220,000 distinct CDR3 sequences, roughly 9% seen once. The sample is drawn from a study of T-cell reconstitution after alpha-beta-depleted transplantation in children. Germline V gene lookup returns CDR1 SGHRS and CDR2 YFSETQ. There are 15 residues in the CDR3. Trimming removed 4 bases from V and 1 base from J, with 14 bases in between. V and J are TRBV5-1 and TRBJ2-5; the D gene is possibly TRBD1 (6 bases). Sequencing used PBMCs from the stem cell graft donor, obtained from the stem cell graft. The TCR was taken from a human donor who donated a stem cell graft to a child with acute lymphoblastic leukemia. The DNA of the CDR3 is TGCGCCAGCAGCCGGACAGAACTGAGCCAAGAGACCCAGTACTTC. Its translation: CASSRTELSQETQYF.